This is a list of T cell receptor beta chains from one sample in a study of siplizumab effects on memory and regulatory T cells. Repertoires were generated with immunoSEQ multiplex PCR, while TCRdb's copy carries only in-frame clones and drops some. The sample comprises around 99,000 clones, about 90% of which are singletons, and 0.65% to 0.9% rests with the top ten. The sample taken for sequencing was Tregs sorted from blood. All receptors come from a human donor in good health. CDR3s include the opening cysteine and the closing phenylalanine or tryptophan. The D gene is left open where the match is weak.

>TRBJ2-1|TRBD2|TRBV11-1
CASLPRLAGGYNEQFF
>TRBJ2-7|TRBD1|TRBV28
CASGLPRDRGHEQYF
>TRBJ1-3|-|TRBV7-2
CASSLGRGNTIYF
>TRBJ2-5|TRBD2|TRBV5-1
CASSLPAGVEETQYF
>TRBJ1-1|-|TRBV7-8
CASSPWTESTEAFF
>TRBJ2-2|-|TRBV12-5
CASGPGENTGELFF
>TRBJ1-1|-|TRBV6-4
CASSDTPGLGAFF
>TRBJ1-3|TRBD1|TRBV5-4
CASSLGTGVGGGNTIYF
>TRBJ1-4|-|TRBV19
CASSMSTGFNEKLFF
>TRBJ1-2|-|TRBV5-4
CASSLGANYGYTF
>TRBJ2-5|-|TRBV5-1
CASSFSFRSQETQYF
>TRBJ1-2|TRBD1|TRBV11-2
CASGRQGGYGYTF
>TRBJ2-1|-|TRBV9
CASSALPDRNNEQFF
>TRBJ1-6|-|TRBV10-2
CASRQRDNSPLHF
>TRBJ2-7|TRBD1|TRBV12-5
CASQDRDSYEQYF
>TRBJ1-4|-|TRBV2
CASSPGRNYNEKLFF
>TRBJ2-3|-|TRBV6-5
CASSLVGEGTQYF
>TRBJ1-1|-|TRBV5-1
CASSLVPQVLNTEAFF
>TRBJ1-1|-|TRBV29-1
CSVARNTEAFF
>TRBJ2-1|-|TRBV14
CASSQGSYNEQFF
>TRBJ2-1|-|TRBV25-1
CASSDPGQGNNEQFF
>TRBJ2-1|TRBD2|TRBV15
CATSRVTSGDYEQFF
>TRBJ1-6|-|TRBV25-1
CASSDDSYNSPLHF
>TRBJ2-7|-|TRBV5-6
CASSLGRLYEQYF
>TRBJ1-2|TRBD1|TRBV5-5
CASSPGQGAGYTF
>TRBJ2-7|-|TRBV11-2
CASINKGSSYEQYF
>TRBJ1-3|TRBD1|TRBV4-1
CASSRPQGGSSGNTIYF
>TRBJ1-2|-|TRBV5-1
CASSLWGNHGYTF
>TRBJ1-2|-|TRBV9
CASSVAGTEYGYTF
>TRBJ1-3|-|TRBV28
CASSSPTASSGNTIYF
>TRBJ2-2|TRBD2|TRBV5-1
CASSLSLAGGPPPGELFF
>TRBJ1-2|-|TRBV29-1
CSVDRVGEGYTF
>TRBJ1-2|-|TRBV18
CASSTANYGYTF
>TRBJ2-1|-|TRBV19
CASSIGWGARNEQFF
>TRBJ1-6|-|TRBV9
CASSVGGNNSPLHF
>TRBJ2-5|-|TRBV6-5
CASSPGPEWEQYF
>TRBJ1-6|TRBD1|TRBV18
CASSRESAGGLDSPLHF
>TRBJ2-3|-|TRBV5-1
CASSLGGTTDTQYF
>TRBJ1-1|TRBD1|TRBV2
CASSVDRTLNTEAFF
>TRBJ2-3|-|TRBV6-5
CASSESADTQYF
>TRBJ2-7|-|TRBV7-9
CASSLERRNYEQYF
>TRBJ1-5|-|TRBV9
CASSVDGAPGQPQHF
>TRBJ1-5|TRBD1|TRBV6-5
CASRGTGGNQPQHF
>TRBJ1-1|-|TRBV21-1
CASSGITGTDYTEAFF
>TRBJ2-6|-|TRBV11-3
CASSPTESLSGANVLTF
>TRBJ1-5|-|TRBV5-8
CASSSRIGGNQPQHF
>TRBJ1-2|-|TRBV20-1
CSATRNYGYTF
>TRBJ1-4|-|TRBV7-2
CASSPPGTLNEKLFF
>TRBJ2-7|-|TRBV19
CASSLRGTYEQYF
>TRBJ2-7|-|TRBV20-1
CSARTRDEQYF
>TRBJ2-3|-|TRBV5-8
CASSSSKSTDTQYF
>TRBJ2-7|-|TRBV30
CAWSVLGRSSYEQYF
>TRBJ1-2|TRBD1|TRBV19
CAGKKTGDESYTF
>TRBJ1-4|-|TRBV19
CASSPWWRGVGKLFF